This TCR beta chain came from a study of blood T cell repertoires in COVID-19. The protocol was immunoSEQ multiplex PCR, while the TCRdb copy is restricted to in-frame clones and leaves out a portion. The sample includes approximately 170,000 clones, about nine tenths of them seen just once. Sample: peripheral blood. This TCR came from a man younger than 35 who had recovered from COVID-19.

This CDR3 is CASSQVTRQGYFYNEQFF. The CDR3 nucleotides read TGTGCCAGCAGCCAAGTGACTCGACAGGGCTATTTTTACAATGAGCAGTTCTTC. The genes are TRBV4-2 and TRBJ2-1; 7 nucleotides align to TRBD1. The CDR3 runs 18 residues. The V gene's germline CDR1 is LGHNA and CDR2 YNFKEQ. J lost 4 bases, V lost 1 base, and 13 bases had no gene match.